One and the same sample provided the 11 T cell receptor beta chains below, sequenced in a study of TIL therapy for anti-PD-1-resistant metastatic lung cancer. Time point indicated: pre-treatment sample, taken before nivolumab and TIL therapy. The tumor samples were excised metastases, mostly pleural nodules or supraclavicular lymph nodes. The libraries were made with immunoSEQ v3. This table comes from immunoSEQ multiplex PCR, and its TCRdb copy is limited to in-frame clones, with some not included. The table shows more than 90,000 clones, with 50% to 70% occurring only once. Sequences were derived from tumor tissue, sampled at baseline. These receptors all come from a person aged 25 to 85 with non-small cell lung cancer.

This clone came up many times. The J gene is TRBJ1-6, the V gene TRBV7-8; 9 positions agree with TRBD1. Germline V gene sequence: CDR1 SGHVS, CDR2 FQNEAQ. The CDR3 spans 15 residues. V gave up 2 bases and J gave up 7 bases; unmatched junction bases: 3. The CDR3 sequence is CASSLRDRANSPLHF. The CDR3, as DNA: TGTGCCAGCAGCTTACGGGACAGGGCAAATTCACCCCTCCACTTT.

The chain employs TRBV2 and TRBJ2-6; D is undetermined. CDR3 length: 14 amino acids. Trimming took off 6 bases at V and 0 bases at J, with 6 bases between the two ends. In germline, CDR1 is SNHLY, CDR2 FYNNEI. In nucleotides, the CDR3 is TGTGCCAGCAGCTATACCTCTGGGGCCAACGTCCTGACTTTC. Translated: CASSYTSGANVLTF.

This chain connects TRBV7-9 to TRBJ2-1; D not resolved. Looked up from germline, CDR1 is SEHNR and CDR2 is FQNEAQ (reference sequence). The germline V and J ends were trimmed by 1 base and 0 bases, with 4 bases remaining between them. This CDR3 has 14 residues. The CDR3 DNA is TGTGCCAGCAGCTTAGTGGGCTCCTACAATGAGCAGTTCTTC. Translated: CASSLVGSYNEQFF. Full variable domain (outside the CDR3, taken from reference TRBV7-9 and TRBJ2-1): DTGVSQNPRHKITKRGQNVTFRCDPISEHNRLYWYRQTLGQGPEFLTYFQNEAQLEKSRLLSDRFSAERPKGSFSTLEIQRTEQGDSAMYLCASSLVGSYNEQFFGPGTRLTVL.

In its sample, this clone was seen many times. The chain joins TRBV28 to TRBJ1-6; 10 nucleotides align to TRBD1. Trimming took 2 bases from V and 2 from J; bases not matched to a gene: 9. This CDR3 region has 19 residues. Germline V gives CDR1 MDHEN, CDR2 SYDVKM. The CDR3, as DNA: TGTGCCAGCAGTTTAGGTTCCACCGGGACAGGGGCCTATAATTCACCCCTCCACTTT. Translated, it gives CASSLGSTGTGAYNSPLHF.

The V and J genes are TRBV5-5 and TRBJ1-2, with D unresolved. This CDR3 contains 15 residues. V gave up 3 bases and J gave up 2 bases, with 14 bases separating them. Germline CDR1 and CDR2: SGHKS and YYEKEE (reference sequence). CDR3 sequence reads: CASSSPETGNYGYTF. The CDR3 DNA sequence: TGTGCCAGCAGCTCGCCGGAGACGGGCAACTATGGCTACACCTTC.

The sample holds a few counts of this clone. The chain combines TRBV6-2 or TRBV6-3 with TRBJ1-5; D not resolved. Trimming cost V 2 bases and J 5 bases, with 10 bases left between them. CDR1 is MNHEY and CDR2 is SVGEGT in the germline V gene. The CDR3 is 14 amino acids. CDR3 DNA sequence: TGTGCCAGCAGTTACCTGAGGATAGATCAGCCCCAGCATTTT. This sequence encodes CASSYLRIDQPQHF.

The chain joins TRBV29-1 to TRBJ2-5; D remains ambiguous. The CDR3 is 10 amino acids. The germline V and J ends were trimmed by 5 bases and 5 bases, with 6 bases remaining between them. CDR1 is SQVTM, CDR2 ANQGSEA, per germline. The CDR3 nucleotides are TGCAGCGTTACTGGGGAGACCCAGTACTTC. Translation: CSVTGETQYF.

This clone was observed once. The chain employs TRBV7-8 and TRBJ2-3; D perhaps matches TRBD2 (5 bases). Germline CDR1 is SGHVS and CDR2 is FQNEAQ. With 5 bases removed from V and 0 bases from J, the gap between germline ends came to 15 bases. The CDR3 is 16 residues long. The CDR3 loop is CASSRPKAASTDTQYF. The CDR3 DNA reads as TGTGCCAGCAGCCGTCCCAAAGCGGCTAGCACAGATACGCAGTATTTT. The full variable domain, with the rest looked up from reference TRBV7-8 and TRBJ2-3, is GAGVSQSPRYKVAKRGQDVALRCDPISGHVSLFWYQQALGQGPEFLTYFQNEAQLDKSGLPSDRFFAERPEGSVSTLKIQRTQQEDSAVYLCASSRPKAASTDTQYFGPGTRLTVL.

This clone was recorded at least ten times. The chain couples TRBV28 to TRBJ2-7; no clear D. The CDR3 contains 12 residues. CDR1 and CDR2 from the germline V gene are MDHEN and SYDVKM. The V gene lost 5 bases and the J gene lost 6 bases, with 11 bases spanning the gap. The CDR3 spells CASSNPWVEQYF. In DNA form, the CDR3 reads TGTGCCAGCAGTAACCCGTGGGTCGAGCAGTACTTC.

This clone appeared a few times. The CDR3 DNA is TGTGCCAGCAGAAGTGAATGGGACAATGAGCAGTTCTTC. Its protein product is CASRSEWDNEQFF. V and J are TRBV5-4 and TRBJ2-1; D gene uncertain. The V and J ends lost 5 bases and 5 bases respectively, with 11 bases between them. The germline V gene encodes CDR1 SGHNT and CDR2 YYREEE (reference sequence). The CDR3 runs 13 residues.

Only one count was recorded for this clone. The chain combines TRBV7-2 with TRBJ2-7; the match to TRBD2 covers 9 bases. Germline CDR1 SGHTA, CDR2 FQGNSA. The CDR3 consists of 15 residues. V lost 3 bases and J lost 7; bases outside the gene matches: 10. CDR3 DNA: TGTGCCAGCAGCTTGGCGATAGCGGGAGTGGAGGAGCAGTACTTC. Translation gives CASSLAIAGVEEQYF.